One and the same sample provided the 30 T cell receptor beta chains below, sequenced in a study of cytomegalovirus exposure and HLA in healthy donors. Primers for the PCR totalled 60 Vbeta and 13 Jbeta. Only in-frame clones appear in the TCRdb table, and some are missing; sequencing was by immunoSEQ multiplex PCR. The table lists 100,000 to 150,000 clones, over 65% of them singletons, with over 15% in the top ten. Sequencing was done on a sample of PBMCs. These receptors originate from a man younger than 30 in good health and CMV-seropositive.

The chain has TRBV2 and TRBJ1-5, with D unresolved. Trimming shortened V by 4 bases and J by 1 base, and 11 bases separated the two germline ends. From germline, CDR1 is SNHLY and CDR2 FYNNEI. CDR3 size: 15 residues. CDR3 nucleotide sequence: TGTGCCAGCAGTGCGGGAGGAGGAAGCAATCAGCCCCAGCATTTT. Translation gives CASSAGGGSNQPQHF.

The chain combines TRBV9 with TRBJ2-7, with D perhaps TRBD2 (5 bases). Germline V lookup: CDR1 SGDLS, CDR2 YYNGEE. This CDR3 is built from 15 residues. V dropped 0 bases and J dropped 3 bases, with 13 bases sitting between them. The CDR3 DNA sequence: TGTGCCAGCAGCGTAGGGCAAGGCGGAGGCTACGAGCAGTACTTC. It codes for CASSVGQGGGYEQYF.

The chain recombines TRBV19 with TRBJ1-2, with TRBD1 matching over 11 bases. The CDR3 sequence is 16 residues long. Trimming cost V 8 bases and J 5 bases; bases outside gene matches: 13. Germline CDR1 LNHDA, CDR2 SQIVND (reference sequence). DNA for the CDR3: TGTGCCAGTTCCCCCACCTGGACAGGGGGCGTTTATGGCTACACCTTC. Protein product: CASSPTWTGGVYGYTF.

This chain joins TRBV19 and TRBJ1-2; D is undetermined. The CDR3 contains 15 residues. Per the germline V gene, CDR1 is LNHDA and CDR2 is SQIVND (reference sequence). Trimming pared 6 bases from V and 8 bases from J, leaving 22 bases between. The CDR3 region has the DNA TGTGCCAGTAGCCCCACTAGCTCTGGAGCGGAGGGCTACACCTTC. Amino acids: CASSPTSSGAEGYTF.

The chain employs TRBV4-1 and TRBJ2-3; 13 positions agree with TRBD2. The CDR3 has 19 amino acids. V trimming: 4 bases; J trimming: 0 bases; junction bases outside the gene matches: 10. Germline CDR1 is MGHRA and CDR2 is YSYEKL. CDR3 amino acids: CASSRRLAGGGSSTDTQYF. CDR3 coding DNA: TGCGCCAGCAGCCGCAGACTAGCGGGGGGCGGATCTAGCACAGATACGCAGTATTTT.

In DNA form, the CDR3 reads TGTGCCAGCAGTTTATTAGGGACAGGGGGCTACGAGCAGTACTTC. This codes for CASSLLGTGGYEQYF. The rearrangement joins TRBV27 to TRBJ2-7, with 11 positions matching TRBD1. The CDR3 consists of 15 residues. CDR1 and CDR2 from the germline V gene are MNHEY and SMNVEV (reference sequence). V lost 1 base and J lost 3; bases outside the gene matches: 2.

The V and J genes are TRBV30 and TRBJ2-2, with D perhaps TRBD2 (5 bases). Germline V gene data show CDR1 as GTSNPN and CDR2 as SVGIG (reference sequence). The CDR3 length is 14 residues. V was clipped by 1 base and J by 4 bases, with 10 bases between them. The CDR3 sequence is CAWSDGAGTGELFF. The CDR3 DNA sequence: TGTGCCTGGAGTGATGGCGCGGGCACCGGGGAGCTGTTTTTT.

The V call is TRBV12-5, the J call TRBJ1-1, with 9 bases matching TRBD1. The CDR3 is 20 residues long. Germline V gene sequence: CDR1 LGHNT, CDR2 FRNRAP. After removal of 6 bases from V and 5 bases from J, the junction contained 25 bases not matched to a gene. CDR3 amino acids: CASGSPGTGNWDGRHTEAFF. The CDR3 DNA follows: TGTGCTAGTGGCAGTCCCGGGACAGGGAATTGGGATGGAAGGCATACTGAAGCTTTCTTT.

This clone was observed a few times. The J gene is TRBJ2-1, the V gene TRBV11-2, with D perhaps TRBD2 (5 bases). V lost 3 bases, J lost 2 bases, and 11 bases lay in between. Germline loops: CDR1 SGHAT, CDR2 FQNNGV. The CDR3 covers 15 residues. The CDR3 region is CASSLGAYTYNEQFF. CDR3 DNA: TGTGCCAGCAGCTTGGGAGCCTACACCTACAATGAGCAGTTCTTC.

The J gene is TRBJ1-1, the V gene TRBV4-1; a possible D gene is TRBD1 (5 bases). This CDR3 contains 15 residues. Germline-derived CDR1 and CDR2 are MGHRA and YSYEKL. Trimming took off 3 bases at V and 5 bases at J, with 16 bases between the two ends. The DNA of the CDR3 is TGCGCCAGCAGCCAGGGGGGGGGATTGTTAACTGAAGCTTTCTTT. Translating gives CASSQGGGLLTEAFF.

The chain uses TRBV9 and TRBJ2-7, with a possible D match to TRBD2 (5 bases). Trimming stripped 0 bases from V and 0 bases from J, with 10 bases between. The CDR3 is 15 amino acids. Germline CDR1 is SGDLS and CDR2 is YYNGEE. CDR3 DNA: TGTGCCAGCAGCGTAGGAGGGAGTCCCTCCTACGAGCAGTACTTC. Translation: CASSVGGSPSYEQYF.

The chain is built from TRBV9 and TRBJ2-1; weak D call: TRBD2 (5 bases). Per the germline V gene, CDR1 is SGDLS and CDR2 is YYNGEE. The CDR3 spans 15 residues. The V end was cut by 2 bases, the J end by 0 bases, with 9 bases between. CDR3 bases: TGTGCCAGCAGCGTCGGGGATGCCTCCTACAATGAGCAGTTCTTC. It yields the protein CASSVGDASYNEQFF. The complete variable domain, with remaining parts taken from reference TRBV9 and TRBJ2-1, reads DSGVTQTPKHLITATGQRVTLRCSPRSGDLSVYWYQQSLDQGLQFLIQYYNGEERAKGNILERFSAQQFPDLHSELNLSSLELGDSALYFCASSVGDASYNEQFFGPGTRLTVL.

The V and J genes are TRBV19 and TRBJ1-5; 7 bases align to TRBD1. The V gene end was trimmed by 5 bases and the J gene end by 4 bases; junction bases not matched to a gene: 11. This CDR3 has 16 residues. Germline values: CDR1 LNHDA, CDR2 SQIVND (reference sequence). The chain's CDR3 is CASSPQGTLGNQPQHF. CDR3 bases: TGTGCCAGTAGTCCACAGGGGACCCTAGGGAATCAGCCCCAGCATTTT.

This sequence joins TRBV9 and TRBJ2-5, with D maybe TRBD2 (5 bases). V lost 0 bases, J lost 3 bases, and 9 bases lay in between. CDR1 SGDLS and CDR2 YYNGEE come from the germline V gene. The CDR3 has 14 residues. The CDR3 spells CASSVAAVKETQYF. In DNA, the CDR3 is TGTGCCAGCAGCGTAGCAGCGGTCAAAGAGACCCAGTACTTC. Using reference TRBV9 and TRBJ2-5 for the parts outside the CDR3, the full variable domain is DSGVTQTPKHLITATGQRVTLRCSPRSGDLSVYWYQQSLDQGLQFLIQYYNGEERAKGNILERFSAQQFPDLHSELNLSSLELGDSALYFCASSVAAVKETQYFGPGTRLLVL.

The J gene is TRBJ2-1, the V gene TRBV19; TRBD2 matches 10 bases. CDR3 size: 15 residues. Germline assignment: CDR1 LNHDA and CDR2 SQIVND (reference sequence). J gave up 5 bases and V 6 bases, and 7 bases lay outside the gene matches. In nucleotides, the CDR3 is TGTGCCAGTAGGATAAGCGGGGGGGTTCACAATGAGCAGTTCTTC. It specifies CASRISGGVHNEQFF.

The chain is built from TRBV18 and TRBJ2-7; TRBD2 matches 7 bases. V dropped 3 bases and J dropped 2; count of bases not matched to a gene: 4. Germline V gives CDR1 KGHSH, CDR2 LQKENI. CDR3 length equals 14 residues. The CDR3 is CASSPGGLAYEQYF. Here the CDR3 DNA reads TGTGCCAGCTCACCCGGCGGACTAGCCTACGAGCAGTACTTC. Full variable domain (remainder filled in from reference TRBV18 and TRBJ2-7): NAGVMQNPRHLVRRRGQEARLRCSPMKGHSHVYWYRQLPEEGLKFMVYLQKENIIDESGMPKERFSAEFPKEGPSILRIQQVVRGDSAAYFCASSPGGLAYEQYFGPGTRLTVT.

The chain combines TRBV5-6 with TRBJ1-2, with 8 nucleotides matching TRBD1. Trimming at V came to 3 bases and at J to 3 bases, leaving 7 bases not matched to a gene. The CDR3 runs to 15 residues. Germline V gene sequence: CDR1 SGHDT, CDR2 YYEEEE. CDR3 bases: TGTGCCAGCAGCTCAGACCAGGGGGCTTACTATGGCTACACCTTC. Translating it yields CASSSDQGAYYGYTF. The variable domain in full, completed from reference TRBV5-6 and TRBJ1-2, reads DAGVTQSPTHLIKTRGQQVTLRCSPKSGHDTVSWYQQALGQGPQFIFQYYEEEERQRGNFPDRFSGHQFPNYSSELNVNALLLGDSALYLCASSSDQGAYYGYTFGSGTRLTVV.

The V and J genes are TRBV5-1 and TRBJ2-7; a weak D match, TRBD1 (5 bases). Germline CDR1 and CDR2: SGHRS and YFSETQ. The CDR3 is 13 residues long. The V and J ends lost 1 base and 2 bases respectively, with 7 bases between them. The CDR3 sequence is CASSLSGPYEQYF. CDR3 nucleotides: TGCGCCAGCAGCTTGTCAGGGCCCTACGAGCAGTACTTC.

The chain joins TRBV10-3 to TRBJ1-4; unclear D gene. This CDR3 spans 15 amino acids. Per the germline V gene, CDR1 is ENHRY and CDR2 is SYGVKD. V lost 7 bases and J 0 bases, leaving 12 bases between the germline ends. Here the CDR3 DNA reads TGTGCCATCACCCCAGACACATCAACTAATGAAAAACTGTTTTTT. It is translated as CAITPDTSTNEKLFF.

This chain uses TRBV7-9 with TRBJ2-3, with 11 bases identical to TRBD2. The V gene's germline CDR1 is SEHNR and CDR2 FQNEAQ (reference sequence). V shed 1 base, J shed 1 base, and the junction held 7 bases outside the gene matches. The CDR3 covers 18 residues. CDR3 nucleotides: TGTGCCAGCAGCTTAGAAGCTAGCGGGGGGTCGCGCACAGATACGCAGTATTTT. As protein: CASSLEASGGSRTDTQYF.

V is TRBV6-4 and J is TRBJ2-1; 12 nucleotides line up with TRBD2. Germline V CDR1 and CDR2: MRHNA, SNTAGT. Trimming at V came to 6 bases and at J to 5 bases, leaving 2 bases not matched to a gene. The CDR3 is 14 residues long. As DNA, the CDR3 is TGTGCCAGCAGAAGACTAGCGGGGGACAATGAGCAGTTCTTC. Amino acid sequence: CASRRLAGDNEQFF.

The chain is built from TRBV6-6 and TRBJ1-2; a weak D match, TRBD1 (6 bases). In germline, CDR1 is MNHNY, CDR2 SVGAGI (reference sequence). The CDR3 extends over 16 amino acids. V lost 0 bases and J 13 bases, leaving 24 bases between the germline ends. Written as DNA, the CDR3 is TGTGCCAGCAGTTACTCGAGCGACAGGCAGGCCTTATTTCTCACCTTC. Its protein product is CASSYSSDRQALFLTF.

This clone was seen only a few times. The V gene is TRBV4-2, the J gene TRBJ1-5, with D possibly TRBD1 on 5 matching bases. The V gene lost 0 bases and the J gene lost 3 bases, with 12 bases spanning the gap. Germline V gene data show CDR1 as LGHNA and CDR2 as YNFKEQ. The CDR3 length is 16 residues. The CDR3 region is CASSQESRQNNQPQHF. The CDR3 nucleotides read TGTGCCAGCAGCCAAGAGTCTAGACAGAACAATCAGCCCCAGCATTTT.

This chain links TRBV14 with TRBJ1-2, with D perhaps matching TRBD1 (6 bases). Trimming shortened V by 1 base and J by 4 bases, and 13 bases separated the two germline ends. CDR1 and CDR2 (germline): SGHDN, FVKESK. This CDR3 is built from 15 residues. This CDR3 is CASSQGGGSRYGYTF. Here the CDR3 DNA reads TGTGCCAGCAGCCAAGGTGGGGGCAGTCGCTATGGCTACACCTTC.

V gene TRBV14 combines with J gene TRBJ1-1; D possibly corresponds to TRBD1 (5 bases). V dropped 1 base and J dropped 1 base, with 10 bases sitting between them. Germline assignment: CDR1 SGHDN and CDR2 FVKESK. The CDR3 totals 15 residues. CDR3 in amino acids: CASSQGTNTNTEAFF. In nucleotides, the CDR3 is TGTGCCAGCAGCCAAGGGACAAATACGAACACTGAAGCTTTCTTT.

The V call is TRBV7-9, the J call TRBJ2-7; D possibly corresponds to TRBD2 (6 bases). Germline values: CDR1 SEHNR, CDR2 FQNEAQ (reference sequence). The V end lost 4 bases, the J end lost 5 bases, and 18 bases lay between the germline ends. This CDR3 region has 15 residues. Here the CDR3 DNA reads TGTGCCAGCAGCTCCCCGGGGCGACTAGTCGACGAGCAGTACTTC. Translation gives CASSSPGRLVDEQYF.

This sequence joins TRBV18 and TRBJ2-2, with TRBD2 identical over 10 bases. The CDR3 extends over 16 amino acids. CDR1 is KGHSH, CDR2 LQKENI, per germline. Unmatched junction bases numbered 5, after V lost 2 bases and J lost 5 bases. CDR3 region: CASSPTLAGETGELFF. The CDR3 nucleotides are TGTGCCAGCTCACCAACCCTAGCGGGGGAAACCGGGGAGCTGTTTTTT.

The chain employs TRBV6-5 and TRBJ2-5; a weak D match, TRBD2 (6 bases). Germline loops: CDR1 MNHEY, CDR2 SVGAGI. Trimming took off 2 bases at V and 4 bases at J, with 11 bases between the two ends. The CDR3 runs to 14 residues. The CDR3 DNA reads TGTGCCAGCAGTTACATCGTGGGAGGAGAGACCCAGTACTTC. It encodes CASSYIVGGETQYF.

CDR3 DNA sequence: TGTGCCAGCAGTTACTATTGGACAGGGAAGGACGAGCAGTACTTC. Amino acids: CASSYYWTGKDEQYF. V is TRBV6-5 and J is TRBJ2-7; 8 bases line up with TRBD1. V gave up 1 base and J gave up 5 bases; unmatched junction bases: 7. Per germline, CDR1 MNHEY and CDR2 SVGAGI. The CDR3 extends over 15 amino acids.

Concerning this clone itself: The junction does not match germline at one end; this may be a read error. The gene calls are TRBV5-6 and TRBJ2-3; 7 bases fit TRBD2. Per the germline V gene, CDR1 is SGHDT and CDR2 is YYEEEE. The CDR3 runs to 15 residues. The CDR3 nucleotides are TGTGCCAGCACCTTGGCGGGAGTCTGGACAGATACGCAGTATTTT. Protein product: CASTLAGVWTDTQYF.